These 16 T cell receptor beta chains share one sample of origin, sequenced in a study of cytotoxic CD8 clonotypes in ibrutinib-treated CLL. The method was immunoSEQ multiplex PCR; TCRdb's version includes in-frame clones alone and lacks a portion of them. The data contain over 250,000 clones, 70% to 80% of them singletons. Sequencing was performed on PBMCs, taken at disease progression, from a patient treated with ibrutinib. The receptors derive from a human donor with chronic lymphocytic leukemia.

The chain recombines TRBV2 with TRBJ2-3; 11 bases fit TRBD2. Losses at the gene ends were 6 bases for V and 2 bases for J; bases not matched to a gene: 4. The CDR3 consists of 15 residues. The germline V gene encodes CDR1 SNHLY and CDR2 FYNNEI. The CDR3 DNA reads as TGTGCCAGCAGCTGGACTAGCGGGCTCACAGATACGCAGTATTTT. Protein: CASSWTSGLTDTQYF. Full variable domain (rest looked up from reference TRBV2 and TRBJ2-3): EPEVTQTPSHQVTQMGQEVILRCVPISNHLYFYWYRQILGQKVEFLVSFYNNEISEKSEIFDDQFSVERPDGSNFTLKIRSTKLEDSAMYFCASSWTSGLTDTQYFGPGTRLTVL.

CDR3 sequence reads: CASSQGTGLDEQYF. In DNA form, the CDR3 reads TGCGCCAGCAGCCAAGGGACAGGGCTGGACGAGCAGTACTTC. V usage is TRBV4-1 and J usage is TRBJ2-7; TRBD1 matches 8 bases. CDR3 length: 14 amino acids. Germline assignment: CDR1 MGHRA and CDR2 YSYEKL. V gave up 1 base and J gave up 5 bases; unmatched junction bases: 4.

The chain uses TRBV15 and TRBJ1-3; 9 positions agree with TRBD1. J gave up 4 bases and V 0 bases, and 7 bases lay outside the gene matches. The germline CDR1 and CDR2 sequences are LNHNV and YYDKDF (reference sequence). The CDR3 sequence is 17 residues long. The CDR3 region has the DNA TGTGCCACCAGCAGAGATCGTCACAGGGGGCCCGGAAACACCATATATTTT. As protein: CATSRDRHRGPGNTIYF.

The chain couples TRBV29-1 to TRBJ2-7, with a tentative D call TRBD2 (5 bases). From germline, CDR1 is SQVTM and CDR2 ANQGSEA. Trimming took 6 bases from V and 2 from J, leaving 11 bases between them. The CDR3 runs to 12 residues. CDR3 DNA: TGCAGCGTCCGACGGGGAGCCTACGAGCAGTACTTC. It yields the protein CSVRRGAYEQYF.

The chain links TRBV7-2 to TRBJ1-3; D not resolved. CDR3 length: 14 residues. V lost 8 bases and J 0 bases, leaving 11 bases between the germline ends. Germline assignment: CDR1 SGHTA and CDR2 FQGNSA. The CDR3 is CASGEPSSGNTIYF. Written as DNA, the CDR3 is TGTGCCAGCGGGGAGCCCAGCTCTGGAAACACCATATATTTT.

The rearrangement uses TRBV5-6 and TRBJ2-5, with D tentatively TRBD2 (5 bases). Germline V gene lookup returns CDR1 SGHDT and CDR2 YYEEEE. With 1 base removed from V and 6 bases from J, the gap between germline ends came to 10 bases. The CDR3 is 13 amino acids. Here the CDR3 DNA reads TGTGCCAGCAGCTTGTGGAGCGGTAAGACCCAGTACTTC. Translated, it gives CASSLWSGKTQYF.

This chain uses TRBV2 with TRBJ2-1; 12 positions match TRBD1. Germline lookup yields CDR1 SNHLY and CDR2 FYNNEI. V dropped 6 bases and J dropped 8; count of bases not matched to a gene: 8. The CDR3 length is 15 residues. Here the CDR3 reads CASSDRDRGHHEQFF. CDR3 nucleotide sequence: TGTGCCAGCAGCGACCGGGACAGGGGGCATCATGAGCAGTTCTTC.

This chain connects TRBV29-1 to TRBJ1-2; TRBD1 matches at 8 bases. The germline gives CDR1 SQVTM, CDR2 ANQGSEA. The CDR3 length is 15 residues. V was clipped by 3 bases and J by 2 bases; unmatched bases: 8. The CDR3 DNA follows: TGCAGCGTTGATATTCGGGACAGGTCAAACTATGGCTACACCTTC. Protein: CSVDIRDRSNYGYTF.

J is TRBJ2-7 and V is TRBV7-9; TRBD2 matches at 8 bases. The junction had 11 bases not matched to a gene; V was cut back by 1 base and J by 3 bases. This CDR3 comprises 17 residues. Germline loops: CDR1 SEHNR, CDR2 FQNEAQ (reference sequence). The CDR3 sequence: CASSLVGSGNPYYEQYF. The CDR3 DNA sequence: TGTGCCAGCAGCTTAGTTGGTAGCGGGAACCCCTACTACGAGCAGTACTTC. The whole variable domain, filled in from reference TRBV7-9 and TRBJ2-7, reads DTGVSQNPRHKITKRGQNVTFRCDPISEHNRLYWYRQTLGQGPEFLTYFQNEAQLEKSRLLSDRFSAERPKGSFSTLEIQRTEQGDSAMYLCASSLVGSGNPYYEQYFGPGTRLTVT.

This clone has a handful of counts. The V and J genes are TRBV4-1 and TRBJ1-6; D is ambiguous. This CDR3 comprises 11 residues. V shed 1 base and J shed 13 bases, with 5 bases lying between them. Germline assignment: CDR1 MGHRA and CDR2 YSYEKL. The CDR3 is CASSQVGPLHF. The CDR3 nucleotides are TGCGCCAGCAGCCAAGTTGGGCCCCTCCACTTT.

This chain joins TRBV11-2 and TRBJ2-5; a possible D gene is TRBD2 (5 bases). V was clipped by 5 bases and J by 5 bases, with 12 bases between them. The CDR3 runs 13 residues. Germline CDR1 and CDR2: SGHAT and FQNNGV. The CDR3 is CASSQTRRETQYF. The CDR3 DNA reads as TGTGCCAGCAGCCAGACTCGGAGGGAGACCCAGTACTTC.

This clone has just one count. This chain joins TRBV29-1 and TRBJ1-1, with D unclear. The CDR3 covers 12 residues. Trimming shortened V by 2 bases and J by 5 bases, and 9 bases separated the two germline ends. Germline lookup yields CDR1 SQVTM and CDR2 ANQGSEA. In nucleotides, the CDR3 is TGCAGCGTTGAAATTCGGGGAACTGAAGCTTTCTTT. It yields the protein CSVEIRGTEAFF. The full variable domain, with the rest looked up from reference TRBV29-1 and TRBJ1-1, is SAVISQKPSRDICQRGTSLTIQCQVDSQVTMMFWYRQQPGQSLTLIATANQGSEATYESGFVIDKFPISRPNLTFSTLTVSNMSPEDSSIYLCSVEIRGTEAFFGQGTRLTVV.

The DNA for the CDR3 is TGTGCCAGCAGTTACCCGGGACTAGCGGGAAACAATGAGCAGTTCTTC. Protein sequence: CASSYPGLAGNNEQFF. The chain combines TRBV6-5 with TRBJ2-1; 13 nucleotides agree with TRBD2. This CDR3 contains 16 residues. With V trimmed by 2 bases and J by 5 bases, 3 bases remained unmatched. The germline V gene encodes CDR1 MNHEY and CDR2 SVGAGI.

The genes are TRBV5-1 and TRBJ2-7, with 8 positions matching TRBD1. CDR3 length: 16 residues. Germline CDR1 SGHRS, CDR2 YFSETQ. Unmatched junction bases numbered 8, after V lost 0 bases and J lost 3 bases. CDR3 sequence: CASSLAFGQGGYEQYF. CDR3 bases: TGCGCCAGCAGCTTGGCCTTCGGACAGGGTGGCTACGAGCAGTACTTC.

The genes are TRBV19 and TRBJ2-1, with no clear D. CDR3 size: 15 residues. Germline CDR1 is LNHDA and CDR2 is SQIVND (reference sequence). V was cut by 7 bases and J by 0 bases, with 13 bases left in between. The DNA of the CDR3 is TGTGCCAGTAACCCGTACCATAGCTCCTACAATGAGCAGTTCTTC. Its protein is CASNPYHSSYNEQFF.

This chain connects TRBV9 to TRBJ2-2; tentatively, D is TRBD1 or TRBD2 (5 bases each). Germline loops: CDR1 SGDLS, CDR2 YYNGEE. Trimming pared 4 bases from V and 4 bases from J, leaving 11 bases between. The CDR3 consists of 14 residues. CDR3 bases: TGTGCCAGCAGCCCGGAGAGGGGCACCGGGGAGCTGTTTTTT. Its protein is CASSPERGTGELFF. Using reference TRBV9 and TRBJ2-2 for the parts outside the CDR3, the full variable domain is DSGVTQTPKHLITATGQRVTLRCSPRSGDLSVYWYQQSLDQGLQFLIQYYNGEERAKGNILERFSAQQFPDLHSELNLSSLELGDSALYFCASSPERGTGELFFGEGSRLTVL.